The subject of this entry is one TCR beta chain. The sample originates from a study of blood T cell repertoires in COVID-19. As for the study in general: Some COVID-19 samples were acute and others convalescent; all came from the United States, Italy and Spain. Nucleic acid was either cDNA or gDNA, and it came from T cells, B-cell-depleted T cells, or PBMCs.

As handled by the study authors: Reference gene primer amplification gave estimated nucleated cell counts. Sequenced by immunoSEQ multiplex PCR; TCRdb stores in-frame clones only, minus some. V, J and clone size derive from that table, while D and trimming were established from the DNA sequence. The sample lists about 56,000 clones, around four fifths occurring once. Per germline, CDR1 SNHLY and CDR2 FYNNEI. Trimming at V came to 7 bases and at J to 5 bases, leaving 10 bases not matched to a gene. The CDR3 is made up of 15 amino acids. The sequence derives from a woman at least 80 years old with acute or convalescent COVID-19. Sequencing input: peripheral blood. V usage is TRBV2 and J usage is TRBJ1-5; TRBD1 aligns across 8 bases. DNA of the CDR3: TGTGCCAGCAAAGAAGCTCAGGGGGCCTATCAGCCCCAGCATTTT. Protein product: CASKEAQGAYQPQHF.